This TCR beta chain was identified in a study of human T cells and chemical hapten exposure. TCRdb independently ran MiXCR on the RACE reads; one entry per CDR3 protein. Among 280,000 or so distinct CDR3 sequences listed, around 7.7% were seen once. General study findings and limits: Following DPC sensitization, TCRs present above 1 in 1000 frequency showed no change. Compared to controls, expanded TCRs made significantly more large clusters of similar CDR3s.

Time point in this sample: pre-sensitization, week 0. Treatment in this sample: therapeutic diphenylcyclopropenone sensitization with weekly scalp DPC. Blood was collected ahead of every patch test applied. Trimming removed 1 base at V and 6 bases at J, with 9 bases between. The CDR3 sequence is 14 residues long. Germline V gene sequence: CDR1 SNHLY, CDR2 FYNNEI. There are a few counts of this clonotype. Its antigen remains unidentified. J is TRBJ2-2 and V is TRBV2, with D unclear. The material sequenced was whole blood, taken in connection with sensitization to the hapten diphenylcyclopropenone (DPC). This clonotype was obtained from a man aged 18 to 35 with alopecia areata. Some clones in this sample may be carry-over from other donors' samples. CDR3 in amino acids: CASSEDALAGELFF. CDR3 coding DNA: TGTGCCAGCAGTGAAGATGCCCTTGCCGGGGAGCTGTTTTTT.